One sample yielded the 30 T cell receptor beta chains listed below, sequenced in a study of blood T cell repertoires in COVID-19. Libraries were prepared by immunoSEQ multiplex PCR; TCRdb keeps only in-frame clonotypes and omits some of them. Among some 150,000 clones listed, around 83% were seen once. Sequencing was done on a sample of peripheral blood. The receptors derive from a woman aged 60-75 years with COVID-19, enrolled during active disease.

In the case of this clone: Other DNA sequences of this sample code for an identical CDR3. Here the CDR3 DNA reads TGTGCCAGCAGTGCCGTTAACTATGGCTACACCTTC. As protein: CASSAVNYGYTF. This chain links TRBV2 with TRBJ1-2; no clear D gene. The length of the CDR3 is 12 residues. The V end lost 4 bases, the J end lost 1 base, and 4 bases lay between the germline ends. The V gene's germline CDR1 is SNHLY and CDR2 FYNNEI.

The CDR3 sequence is CASSPDRGDTGELFF. The CDR3 nucleotides are TGTGCCAGCAGCCCGGACAGGGGGGACACCGGGGAGCTGTTTTTT. The V gene is TRBV7-3, the J gene TRBJ2-2; the match to TRBD1 covers 10 bases. Germline V gene sequence: CDR1 SGHTA, CDR2 FQGTGA. Trimming at V came to 5 bases and at J to 3 bases, leaving 3 bases not matched to a gene. CDR3 length: 15 amino acids.

The rearrangement uses TRBV6-4 and TRBJ2-7; 9 nucleotides line up with TRBD2. CDR3 length: 17 residues. From germline, CDR1 is MRHNA and CDR2 SNTAGT. V gave up 4 bases and J gave up 5 bases; unmatched junction bases: 15. The CDR3 loop reads CASSGSLPGLAAHEQYV. For the CDR3, the DNA is TGTGCCAGCAGTGGTTCGCTACCGGGACTAGCTGCCCACGAGCAGTACGTC.

The chain links TRBV14 to TRBJ1-2; TRBD1 agrees at 8 bases. The CDR3 sequence is 16 residues long. CDR1 SGHDN and CDR2 FVKESK come from the germline V gene. V lost 1 base to trimming and J lost 5 bases; unmatched junction nucleotides: 9. The CDR3 loop is CASSQGGQGAKYGYTF. The CDR3 DNA reads TGTGCCAGCAGCCAAGGGGGTCAGGGGGCAAAGTATGGCTACACCTTC.

The rearrangement uses TRBV18 and TRBJ2-7; D is undetermined. Germline CDR1 is KGHSH and CDR2 is LQKENI. The V end lost 3 bases, the J end lost 3 bases, and 9 bases lay between the germline ends. The CDR3 contains 13 residues. This CDR3 reads CASSPLGFYEQYV. In DNA, the CDR3 is TGTGCCAGCTCACCCCTAGGATTCTACGAGCAGTACGTC.

The chain employs TRBV5-1 and TRBJ2-5; D perhaps matches TRBD1 (5 bases). Germline V gene sequence: CDR1 SGHRS, CDR2 YFSETQ. Trimming pared 2 bases from V and 2 bases from J, leaving 7 bases between. This CDR3 is 13 amino acids long. CDR3 DNA sequence: TGCGCCAGCAGCTTCCCAGGGCAAGAGACCCAGTACTTC. This sequence encodes CASSFPGQETQYF. Looking up the rest from reference TRBV5-1 and TRBJ2-5 gives the full variable domain: KAGVTQTPRYLIKTRGQQVTLSCSPISGHRSVSWYQQTPGQGLQFLFEYFSETQRNKGNFPGRFSGRQFSNSRSEMNVSTLELGDSALYLCASSFPGQETQYFGPGTRLLVL.

The chain combines TRBV27 with TRBJ1-5; D is ambiguous. V was shortened by 10 bases and J by 3 bases, with 13 bases between the two germline ends. Germline assignment: CDR1 MNHEY and CDR2 SMNVEV (reference sequence). The CDR3 has 13 residues. The CDR3 loop is CAIGRGVNQPQHF. The CDR3 nucleotides are TGTGCCATCGGGCGCGGGGTCAATCAGCCCCAGCATTTT.

This clone was seen just once. This chain links TRBV6-2 or TRBV6-3 with TRBJ2-4; 11 nucleotides agree with TRBD1. Germline-derived CDR1 and CDR2 are MNHEY and SVGEGT. This CDR3 has 19 residues. Unmatched junction bases numbered 13, after V lost 6 bases and J lost 0 bases. CDR3 DNA: TGTGCCAGCAGCAAAACCGGGACAGGGGGACAGATAGCCAAAAACATTCAGTACTTC. Translated, it gives CASSKTGTGGQIAKNIQYF.

The rearrangement uses TRBV2 and TRBJ1-5; 9 nucleotides align to TRBD1. In germline, CDR1 is SNHLY, CDR2 FYNNEI. Trimming at V came to 1 base and at J to 5 bases, leaving 9 bases not matched to a gene. This CDR3 is 17 amino acids long. The CDR3 nucleotides are TGTGCCAGCAGTGAAGAGGGGGGGACAGGGACGGATCAGCCCCAGCATTTT. Encoded protein: CASSEEGGTGTDQPQHF.

V gene TRBV6-5 combines with J gene TRBJ1-1; D unclear. The CDR3 is 15 amino acids. Trimming left V 5 bases short and J 5 bases short, with 18 bases between. CDR1 is MNHEY and CDR2 is SVGAGI in the germline V gene. CDR3: CASSPLSGGRTEAFF. CDR3 sequence (DNA): TGTGCCAGCAGTCCGCTGTCAGGAGGGAGAACTGAAGCTTTCTTT.

The chain joins TRBV6-5 to TRBJ1-2; D is perhaps TRBD1 (6 bases). Looked up from germline, CDR1 is MNHEY and CDR2 is SVGAGI. The CDR3 length is 13 residues. V lost 6 bases to trimming and J lost 2 bases, with 10 bases between them. CDR3 sequence reads: CASSRTGNYGYTF. The CDR3 DNA is TGTGCCAGCAGCCGTACAGGGAACTATGGCTACACCTTC.

This clone was picked up one time. This sequence joins TRBV6-4 and TRBJ1-2; TRBD1 matches at 8 bases. CDR1 and CDR2 from the germline V gene are MRHNA and SNTAGT. The CDR3 has 14 residues. V shed 5 bases, J shed 2 bases, and the junction held 4 bases outside the gene matches. CDR3: CASSLDRGNYGYTF. In DNA form, the CDR3 reads TGTGCCAGCAGTCTCGACAGGGGAAACTATGGCTACACCTTC.

CDR3 sequence reads: CASSRVLGSTDTQYF. The CDR3 bases are TGTGCCAGCAGCCGCGTTCTTGGTTCTACTGATACGCAGTATTTT. The rearrangement joins TRBV14 to TRBJ2-3; D ambiguous. The CDR3 length is 15 residues. Per germline, CDR1 SGHDN and CDR2 FVKESK. V lost 4 bases to trimming and J lost 6 bases, with 17 bases between them.

This clone was detected only a few times. This chain uses TRBV7-2 with TRBJ1-2; the match to TRBD1 covers 7 bases. Losses at the gene ends were 5 bases for V and 4 bases for J; bases not matched to a gene: 7. Germline CDR1 SGHTA, CDR2 FQGNSA. The CDR3 is made up of 14 amino acids. The CDR3 DNA follows: TGTGCCAGCAGCGCCCGACAGGGATTCTATGGCTACACCTTC. Protein product: CASSARQGFYGYTF.

This chain links TRBV5-1 with TRBJ1-5; TRBD1 matches at 11 bases. CDR1 and CDR2 (germline): SGHRS, YFSETQ. This CDR3 comprises 16 residues. Germline trimming cut 4 bases from V and 6 bases from J; bases unmatched to any gene: 9. In nucleotides, the CDR3 is TGCGCCAGCAGCCTTGGCGGGACAGGGGGTTTTCAGCCCCAGCATTTT. This encodes CASSLGGTGGFQPQHF.

The chain uses TRBV6-6 and TRBJ2-1; 7 nucleotides match TRBD1. V lost 5 bases and J lost 2; bases outside the gene matches: 12. Per germline, CDR1 MNHNY and CDR2 SVGAGI (reference sequence). CDR3 size: 17 residues. CDR3 bases: TGTGCCAGCAGTCCTTGGGACAGTCGAGGACCCTACAATGAGCAGTTCTTC. This gives the protein CASSPWDSRGPYNEQFF.

V and J are TRBV5-1 and TRBJ2-7, with 10 bases identical to TRBD2. From germline, CDR1 is SGHRS and CDR2 YFSETQ. With 4 bases clipped from V and 7 bases from J, the junction kept 8 bases outside the gene matches. This CDR3 is 14 amino acids long. CDR3 nucleotides: TGCGCCAGCAGCGAGACTAGCGGGTTCGGGGAGCAGTACTTC. This sequence encodes CASSETSGFGEQYF.

This clone was counted between two and nine times. V usage is TRBV27 and J usage is TRBJ2-6, with D uncertain. Germline-derived CDR1 and CDR2 are MNHEY and SMNVEV (reference sequence). Trimming removed 2 bases at V and 0 bases at J, with 8 bases between. The CDR3 has 16 amino acids. CDR3 coding DNA: TGTGCCAGCAGTTTAGACTTTCTCTCTGGGGCCAACGTCCTGACTTTC. Protein product: CASSLDFLSGANVLTF.

V gene TRBV5-5 combines with J gene TRBJ1-4; a weak D match, TRBD1 (5 bases). The germline gives CDR1 SGHKS, CDR2 YYEKEE (reference sequence). The CDR3 spans 14 residues. The V end lost 7 bases, the J end lost 3 bases, and 13 bases lay between the germline ends. Here the CDR3 DNA reads TGTGCCAGCGAGTTAGGGGTTTCTAATGAAAAACTGTTTTTT. Protein sequence: CASELGVSNEKLFF.

The V and J genes are TRBV19 and TRBJ2-7; 12 bases are shared with TRBD1. V gave up 6 bases and J gave up 4 bases; unmatched junction bases: 4. The CDR3 spans 14 residues. In germline, CDR1 is LNHDA, CDR2 SQIVND (reference sequence). The CDR3 DNA follows: TGTGCCAGTAGGCCGGGACAGGGGGCTTACGAGCAGTACTTC. Translation gives CASRPGQGAYEQYF.

Only a few counts were recorded for this clone. The chain employs TRBV7-3 and TRBJ2-2; D is perhaps TRBD2 (6 bases). This CDR3 is built from 16 residues. The germline V and J ends were trimmed by 3 bases and 4 bases, with 15 bases remaining between them. Germline V gene data show CDR1 as SGHTA and CDR2 as FQGTGA. The CDR3 region is CASSLVAGRSTGELFF. The CDR3 nucleotides read TGTGCCAGCAGCTTGGTCGCGGGACGGTCCACCGGGGAGCTGTTTTTT.

V is TRBV18 and J is TRBJ1-2; TRBD1 might be the D (6 bases). The ends were cut back, 2 bases at V and 3 bases at J, with 7 bases in the middle. This CDR3 has 13 amino acids. CDR1 KGHSH and CDR2 LQKENI come from the germline V gene. CDR3 sequence reads: CASSPEGDYGYTF. The CDR3 DNA is TGTGCCAGCTCACCAGAGGGGGACTATGGCTACACCTTC.

This clone is a singleton in its sample. This rearrangement joins TRBV5-1 to TRBJ2-6; 9 bases match TRBD2. CDR1 is SGHRS, CDR2 YFSETQ, per germline. V lost 4 bases, J lost 1 base, and 6 bases stayed unmatched. This CDR3 has 17 amino acids. The CDR3 spells CASSPRLAVSGANVLTF. Here the CDR3 DNA reads TGCGCCAGCAGCCCGCGACTAGCGGTTTCTGGGGCCAACGTCCTGACTTTC. Full variable domain (remainder filled in from reference TRBV5-1 and TRBJ2-6): KAGVTQTPRYLIKTRGQQVTLSCSPISGHRSVSWYQQTPGQGLQFLFEYFSETQRNKGNFPGRFSGRQFSNSRSEMNVSTLELGDSALYLCASSPRLAVSGANVLTFGAGSRLTVL.

J is TRBJ1-6 and V is TRBV10-1; no definite D call. There are 13 residues in the CDR3. Germline V gene sequence: CDR1 WNHNN, CDR2 SYGVQD (reference sequence). The germline V and J ends were trimmed by 2 bases and 8 bases, with 7 bases remaining between them. CDR3 in DNA: TGCGCCAGCAGTGAGAATGGCCATTCACCCCTCCACTTT. Its protein product is CASSENGHSPLHF.

The chain is built from TRBV3-1 (or the pseudogene TRBV3-2) and TRBJ1-1; unclear D gene. Germline V gene lookup returns CDR1 LGHDT and CDR2 YNNKEL (reference sequence). This CDR3 has 15 amino acids. V lost 0 bases to trimming and J lost 0 bases, with 8 bases between them. In nucleotides, the CDR3 is TGTGCCAGCAGCCAAGATTGGAGCATGAACACTGAAGCTTTCTTT. Its protein is CASSQDWSMNTEAFF.

The chain carries TRBV5-1 and TRBJ2-2, with D hard to call. Per germline, CDR1 SGHRS and CDR2 YFSETQ. V was trimmed by 0 bases and J by 2 bases, leaving 5 bases between them. CDR3 length: 14 amino acids. CDR3 sequence (DNA): TGCGCCAGCAGCTTGGCCCCAAACACCGGGGAGCTGTTTTTT. Translated, it gives CASSLAPNTGELFF.

V gene TRBV3-1 (or the pseudogene TRBV3-2) combines with J gene TRBJ2-3, with D unresolved. V lost 0 bases to trimming and J lost 2 bases, with 12 bases between them. Germline lookup yields CDR1 LGHDT and CDR2 YNNKEL (reference sequence). This CDR3 is 16 amino acids long. For the CDR3, the DNA is TGTGCCAGCAGCCAAGATACGCGGAGATACACAGATACGCAGTATTTT. It translates to CASSQDTRRYTDTQYF.

Concerning this clone: Additional DNA sequences in this sample encode the identical CDR3. The gene calls are TRBV5-1 and TRBJ1-3; TRBD1 is a possible D gene (5 bases). This CDR3 has 14 residues. Germline V lookup: CDR1 SGHRS, CDR2 YFSETQ. The V end lost 0 bases, the J end lost 4 bases, and 8 bases lay between the germline ends. CDR3 amino acids: CASSLDQGGNTIYF. DNA of the CDR3: TGCGCCAGCAGCTTGGATCAGGGAGGAAACACCATATATTTT. Full variable domain (outside the CDR3, taken from reference TRBV5-1 and TRBJ1-3): KAGVTQTPRYLIKTRGQQVTLSCSPISGHRSVSWYQQTPGQGLQFLFEYFSETQRNKGNFPGRFSGRQFSNSRSEMNVSTLELGDSALYLCASSLDQGGNTIYFGEGSWLTVV.

The chain employs TRBV6-6 and TRBJ2-7; 8 positions match TRBD1. Germline values: CDR1 MNHNY, CDR2 SVGAGI (reference sequence). CDR3 size: 13 residues. Trimming cost V 10 bases and J 2 bases; bases outside gene matches: 7. The CDR3 spells CATRGQGTYEQYV. Here the CDR3 DNA reads TGTGCCACCAGAGGACAGGGAACCTACGAGCAGTACGTC.

The chain has TRBV24-1 and TRBJ2-2, with D maybe TRBD2 (6 bases). V was cut by 3 bases and J by 0 bases, with 10 bases left in between. This CDR3 comprises 16 residues. CDR1 is KGHDR, CDR2 SFDVKD, per germline. DNA of the CDR3: TGTGCCACCAGTGATCTGGAGGGGCCGAACACCGGGGAGCTGTTTTTT. Its translation is CATSDLEGPNTGELFF.